Sequencing of this T cell receptor beta chain was carried out in a study of blood T cell repertoires in COVID-19. Study context: PBMCs, B-cell-depleted T cells, or T cells were the source of the cDNA or gDNA that made up the material.

J lost 0 bases, V lost 1 base, and 6 bases had no gene match. The CDR3 has 17 amino acids. The germline V gene encodes CDR1 SEHNR and CDR2 FQNEAQ (reference sequence). The repertoire was sequenced with immunoSEQ multiplex PCR; TCRdb's copy has only in-frame clones and lacks some. The data contain about 210,000 clones, 81% of them seen just once; the ten biggest clones take up about 9%. Sequences were obtained from PBMCs or T cells enriched from blood (not recorded which). This receptor was identified in a man in his forties or fifties who had recovered from COVID-19. The chain recombines TRBV7-9 with TRBJ1-3; 7 bases align to TRBD1. Written as DNA, the CDR3 is TGTGCCAGCAGCTTAGTCCGGGACAGTTTCTCTGGAAACACCATATATTTT. This translates into CASSLVRDSFSGNTIYF.